These 10 T cell receptor beta chains came from one sample sequenced in a study of Graves' ophthalmopathy and Graves' hyperthyroidism. Researchers took RNA transcripts and amplified TCR beta CDR3 regions from them. Following a first-round RT-PCR that used HTBI primers, a second-round multiplex PCR was carried out. TCRdb passed the multiplex PCR reads through MiXCR, listing each CDR3 protein once. The sample shows about 1.1 million distinct CDR3 sequences, approximately 35% of them seen only once. Sequencing was done on a sample of peripheral blood or thyroid tissue (not recorded which). The origin of the receptors is an adult man with Graves' hyperthyroidism.

The rearrangement uses TRBV9 and TRBJ2-7; 10 positions agree with TRBD2. This CDR3 has 15 amino acids. Germline V gene data show CDR1 as SGDLS and CDR2 as YYNGEE. The junction had 3 bases not matched to a gene; V was cut back by 0 bases and J by 3 bases. Here the CDR3 reads CASSVGWTSGYEQYF. In DNA form, the CDR3 reads TGTGCCAGCAGCGTAGGTTGGACTAGCGGCTACGAGCAGTACTTC.

Comments on this clonotype: This could be a read error, since a much larger clone is one nucleotide away. The chain has TRBV10-3 and TRBJ1-3; no firm D call. The CDR3 is 14 amino acids. Trimming took off 4 bases at V and 0 bases at J, with 7 bases between the two ends. In germline, CDR1 is ENHRY, CDR2 SYGVKD. The CDR3 here is CAISGAYSGNTIYF. The CDR3 nucleotides are TGTGCCATCAGTGGGGCTTACTCTGGAAACACCATATATTTT.

The sample holds many counts of this clonotype. The chain is built from TRBV24-1 and TRBJ2-5; the match to TRBD1 covers 9 bases. CDR3 length: 16 residues. V trimming: 3 bases; J trimming: 4 bases; junction bases outside the gene matches: 8. Germline-derived CDR1 and CDR2 are KGHDR and SFDVKD. The CDR3 nucleotides read TGTGCCACCAGTGATGTGACAGGGGGTAGGGGAGAGACCCAGTACTTC. Translated: CATSDVTGGRGETQYF.

The chain has TRBV4-3 and TRBJ2-2; 15 positions agree with TRBD2. This CDR3 is built from 17 residues. The germline V gene has CDR1 LGHNA and CDR2 YSLEER. The ends lost 1 base at V and 5 bases at J; junction bases unmatched: 2. DNA for the CDR3: TGCGCCAGCAGCCAAGGGACTAGCGGGGGGGTTACCGGGGAGCTGTTTTTT. Its protein is CASSQGTSGGVTGELFF.

This sequence joins TRBV7-8 and TRBJ1-2; 9 bases are shared with TRBD1. Germline values: CDR1 SGHVS, CDR2 FQNEAQ. The CDR3 is 16 residues long. V lost 0 bases to trimming and J lost 8 bases; unmatched junction nucleotides: 10. CDR3 DNA sequence: TGTGCCAGCAGCTTAGCGGCGACAGGGGGGAGGAGCGGCTACACCTTC. Translation: CASSLAATGGRSGYTF. The variable domain in full, completed from reference TRBV7-8 and TRBJ1-2, reads GAGVSQSPRYKVAKRGQDVALRCDPISGHVSLFWYQQALGQGPEFLTYFQNEAQLDKSGLPSDRFFAERPEGSVSTLKIQRTQQEDSAVYLCASSLAATGGRSGYTFGSGTRLTVV.

This clonotype has a count of ten or more. The gene calls are TRBV5-1 and TRBJ1-5, with 8 positions matching TRBD1. This CDR3 spans 19 amino acids. The germline V gene has CDR1 SGHRS and CDR2 YFSETQ. The V segment lost 0 bases and the J segment 0 bases; nucleotides outside the gene matches: 11. CDR3 residues: CASSLAGDRSNFSNQPQHF. In DNA form, the CDR3 reads TGCGCCAGCAGCTTGGCCGGGGACAGGTCTAACTTTAGCAATCAGCCCCAGCATTTT.

The chain uses TRBV7-2 and TRBJ2-2; TRBD1 matches 7 bases. The CDR3 spans 17 residues. The V and J ends lost 5 bases and 8 bases, in that order; junction bases with no gene match: 17. Germline V gives CDR1 SGHTA, CDR2 FQGNSA. The CDR3 loop reads CASSITRDSFLRGELFF. CDR3 nucleotides: TGTGCCAGCAGCATAACCAGGGACAGTTTCTTGCGTGGGGAGCTGTTTTTT.

Details on this clonotype: Because the CDR3 is missing its conserved closing phenylalanine or tryptophan, this is likely a read error. This chain links TRBV25-1 with TRBJ2-6, with D possibly matching TRBD1 (6 bases). CDR1 is MGHDK, CDR2 SYGVNS, per germline. This CDR3 contains 16 residues. V gave up 8 bases and J gave up 1 base, with 15 bases separating them. CDR3: CASRKTGRSGANVLTP. The CDR3 DNA follows: TGTGCCAGCCGGAAGACAGGTAGATCTGGGGCCAACGTCCTGACTCCA.

This clonotype was detected a few times. The chain has TRBV6-2 or TRBV6-3 and TRBJ2-7; D is unclear. V was clipped by 8 bases and J by 2 bases, with 13 bases between them. This CDR3 spans 13 amino acids. Germline CDR1 and CDR2: MNHEY and SVGEGT. The CDR3: CASRIAAAYEQYF. The DNA for the CDR3 is TGTGCCAGCCGTATAGCCGCTGCCTACGAGCAGTACTTC.

The chain links TRBV6-5 to TRBJ1-6; no reliable D call. With 6 bases removed from V and 1 base from J, the gap between germline ends came to 28 bases. This CDR3 comprises 21 residues. CDR1 is MNHEY, CDR2 SVGAGI, per germline. CDR3 in amino acids: CASRRSIGAGPGRSYNSPLHF. The CDR3 nucleotides read TGTGCCAGCAGGCGTTCCATCGGTGCCGGGCCGGGAAGATCCTATAATTCACCCCTCCACTTT.